This record looks at one T cell receptor beta chain sequence and its context. These data belong to a study of preoperative IRX-2 immunotherapy in early breast cancer. Sequenced by immunoSEQ multiplex PCR; TCRdb stores in-frame clones only, minus some. The table has around 30,000 clones, 82% seen once; the top ten hold less than 3.5%. The V gene end was trimmed by 2 bases and the J gene end by 1 base; junction bases not matched to a gene: 8. Germline V gene lookup returns CDR1 MNHGY and CDR2 SAAAGT. This CDR3 spans 17 amino acids. Sample treatment: preoperative locoregional IRX-2 cytokine immunotherapy.

This specimen was collected from a patient treated with IRX-2 immunotherapy. The V call is TRBV6-8, the J call TRBJ2-3; TRBD2 aligns across 8 bases. This receptor was identified in a human donor with breast cancer. The CDR3: CASSYIGGGRGTDTQYF. The CDR3 region has the DNA TGTGCCAGCAGTTACATCGGGGGGGGAAGGGGCACAGATACGCAGTATTTT.